Sequencing of this T cell receptor (beta chain) was carried out in a study of blood T cell repertoires in COVID-19. Looking at the study overall: Spain, Italy and the United States supplied samples that represented acute and convalescent COVID-19.

Here immunoSEQ multiplex PCR was the method, and the copy in TCRdb shows in-frame clones only, minus some. In the table there are some 180,000 clones, roughly 78% of which are singletons. V was pared by 11 bases and J by 7 bases, with 26 bases between. This CDR3 contains 16 residues. CDR1 is SNHLY and CDR2 is FYNNEI in the germline V gene. Sequencing was performed on PBMCs or T cells enriched from blood (not recorded which). The chain is built from TRBV2 and TRBJ1-4; D may be TRBD1 (6 bases). The clonotype comes from a woman in her seventies in a cohort exposed to, infected with or recovered from COVID-19 (not recorded which). CDR3 sequence: CAREGYRVPSGEKLFF. DNA for the CDR3: TGTGCCCGGGAGGGATACAGGGTTCCTTCGGGTGAAAAACTGTTTTTT.